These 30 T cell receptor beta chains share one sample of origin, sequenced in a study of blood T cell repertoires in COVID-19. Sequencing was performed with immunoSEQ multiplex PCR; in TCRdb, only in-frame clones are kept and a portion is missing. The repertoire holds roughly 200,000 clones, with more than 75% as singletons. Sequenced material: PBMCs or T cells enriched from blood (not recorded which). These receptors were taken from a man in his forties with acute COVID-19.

Here the CDR3 reads CASSQRQGSNQPQHF. The CDR3 DNA follows: TGTGCCAGCAGCCAAAGACAGGGAAGCAATCAGCCCCAGCATTTT. The rearrangement links TRBV28 to TRBJ1-5; 7 nucleotides align to TRBD1. Germline-derived CDR1 and CDR2 are MDHEN and SYDVKM. There are 15 residues in the CDR3. Losses at the gene ends were 6 bases for V and 1 base for J; bases not matched to a gene: 6.

Here the CDR3 reads CASIPPRIKGGIDTEAFF. The CDR3 bases are TGTGCCAGCATCCCCCCTCGGATCAAAGGGGGAATCGACACTGAAGCTTTCTTT. The chain combines TRBV27 with TRBJ1-1; weak D call: TRBD1 (6 bases). V was clipped by 7 bases and J by 3 bases, with 27 bases between them. The CDR3 loop spans 18 amino acids. Germline V CDR1 and CDR2: MNHEY, SMNVEV (reference sequence).

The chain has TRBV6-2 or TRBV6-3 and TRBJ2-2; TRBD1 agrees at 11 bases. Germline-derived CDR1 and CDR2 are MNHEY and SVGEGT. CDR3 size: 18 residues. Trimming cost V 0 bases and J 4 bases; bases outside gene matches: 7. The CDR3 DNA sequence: TGTGCCAGCAGTTACTCAATGGACAGGGGGCGAGGCACCGGGGAGCTGTTTTTT. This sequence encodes CASSYSMDRGRGTGELFF.

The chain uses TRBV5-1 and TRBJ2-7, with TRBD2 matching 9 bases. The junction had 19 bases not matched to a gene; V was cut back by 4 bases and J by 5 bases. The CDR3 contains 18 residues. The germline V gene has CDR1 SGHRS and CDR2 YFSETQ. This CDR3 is CASSTFRGGRGLRDEQYF. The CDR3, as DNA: TGCGCCAGCAGCACCTTCAGGGGCGGGAGGGGGCTTCGCGACGAGCAGTACTTC.

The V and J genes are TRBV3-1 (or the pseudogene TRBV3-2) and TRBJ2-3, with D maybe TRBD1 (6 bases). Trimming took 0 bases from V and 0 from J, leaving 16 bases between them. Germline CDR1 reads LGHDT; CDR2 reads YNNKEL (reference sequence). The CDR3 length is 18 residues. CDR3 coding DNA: TGTGCCAGCAGCCAAGAGGGATGGGGGACATCTAGCACAGATACGCAGTATTTT. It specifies CASSQEGWGTSSTDTQYF.

The CDR3 DNA reads TGTGCCAGCAGCAAAAGCCCAATCACTCCCGGAGAGGGCACAGATACGCAGTATTTT. Amino acids: CASSKSPITPGEGTDTQYF. The V gene is TRBV21-1, the J gene TRBJ2-3; the table names TRBD2, a call not compared with the DNA. TRBV21-1 is shown as a pseudogene. The CDR3 sequence is 19 residues long.

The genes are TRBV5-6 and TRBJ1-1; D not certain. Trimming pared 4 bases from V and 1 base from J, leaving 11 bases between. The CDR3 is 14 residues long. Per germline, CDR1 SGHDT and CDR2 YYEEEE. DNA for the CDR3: TGTGCCAGCAGCGCAACAGTTCGGAACACTGAAGCTTTCTTT. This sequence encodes CASSATVRNTEAFF.

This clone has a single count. CDR3 nucleotides: TGTGCCAGCAGCGTAGACCTAGCCCCGGGTGGGACCCAGTACTTC. Residues: CASSVDLAPGGTQYF. The chain uses TRBV9 and TRBJ2-5; TRBD2 is a possible D gene (5 bases). The ends were cut back, 0 bases at V and 7 bases at J, with 16 bases in the middle. Germline loops: CDR1 SGDLS, CDR2 YYNGEE. The CDR3 consists of 15 residues.

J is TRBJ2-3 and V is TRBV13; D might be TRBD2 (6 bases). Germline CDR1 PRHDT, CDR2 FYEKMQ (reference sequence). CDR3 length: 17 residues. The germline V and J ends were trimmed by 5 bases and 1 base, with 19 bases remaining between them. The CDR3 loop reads CASSPQPWTGGTDTQYF. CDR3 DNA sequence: TGTGCCAGCAGCCCCCAGCCCTGGACGGGAGGCACAGATACGCAGTATTTT. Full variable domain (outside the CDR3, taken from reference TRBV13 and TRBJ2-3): AAGVIQSPRHLIKEKRETATLKCYPIPRHDTVYWYQQGPGQDPQFLISFYEKMQSDKGSIPDRFSAQQFSDYHSELNMSSLELGDSALYFCASSPQPWTGGTDTQYFGPGTRLTVL.

CDR3 residues: CASSLPYTGNEQFF. CDR3 DNA: TGTGCCAGCAGCCTTCCCTATACGGGAAATGAGCAGTTCTTC. The V and J genes are TRBV5-4 and TRBJ2-1; maybe TRBD2 (5 bases). Trimming took off 4 bases at V and 7 bases at J, with 15 bases between the two ends. CDR3 size: 14 residues. Germline CDR1 and CDR2: SGHNT and YYREEE (reference sequence). The whole variable domain, filled in from reference TRBV5-4 and TRBJ2-1, reads ETGVTQSPTHLIKTRGQQVTLRCSSQSGHNTVSWYQQALGQGPQFIFQYYREEENGRGNFPPRFSGLQFPNYSSELNVNALELDDSALYLCASSLPYTGNEQFFGPGTRLTVL.

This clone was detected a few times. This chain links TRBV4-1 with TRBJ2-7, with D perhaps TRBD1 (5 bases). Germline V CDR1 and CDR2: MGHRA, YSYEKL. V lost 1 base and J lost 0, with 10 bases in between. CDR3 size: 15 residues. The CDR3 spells CASSQGQGSSYEQYF. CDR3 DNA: TGCGCCAGCAGCCAAGGGCAGGGTAGCTCCTACGAGCAGTACTTC.

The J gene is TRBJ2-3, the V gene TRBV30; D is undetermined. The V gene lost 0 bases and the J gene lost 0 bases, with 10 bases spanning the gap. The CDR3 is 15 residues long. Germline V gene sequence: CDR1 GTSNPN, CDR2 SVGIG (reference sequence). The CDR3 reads CAWSVNRQSTDTQYF. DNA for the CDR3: TGTGCCTGGAGTGTAAACCGTCAGAGCACAGATACGCAGTATTTT.

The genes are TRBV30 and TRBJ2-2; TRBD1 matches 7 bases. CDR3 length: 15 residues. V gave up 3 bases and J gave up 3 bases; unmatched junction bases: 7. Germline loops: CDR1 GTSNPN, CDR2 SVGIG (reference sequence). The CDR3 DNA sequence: TGTGCCTGGAGACTGAGGCAGGGGGACACCGGGGAGCTGTTTTTT. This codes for CAWRLRQGDTGELFF.

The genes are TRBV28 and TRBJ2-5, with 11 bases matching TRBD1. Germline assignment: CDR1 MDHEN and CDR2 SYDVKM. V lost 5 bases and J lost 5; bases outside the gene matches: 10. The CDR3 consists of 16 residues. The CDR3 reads CASSRRTGGFVETQYF. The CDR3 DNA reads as TGTGCCAGCAGTAGACGGACAGGGGGCTTTGTGGAGACCCAGTACTTC.

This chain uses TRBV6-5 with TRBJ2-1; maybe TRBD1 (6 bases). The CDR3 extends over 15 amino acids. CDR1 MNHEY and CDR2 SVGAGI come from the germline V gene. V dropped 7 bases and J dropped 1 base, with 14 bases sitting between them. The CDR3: CASTLGQLSYNEQFF. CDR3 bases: TGTGCCAGCACTCTTGGACAGTTATCCTACAATGAGCAGTTCTTC.

CDR3 DNA: TGTGCCAGCAGGCGGACAGGGGCCACAGATACGCAGTATTTT. It codes for CASRRTGATDTQYF. The rearrangement joins TRBV28 to TRBJ2-3; 9 positions match TRBD1. The germline CDR1 and CDR2 sequences are MDHEN and SYDVKM. The CDR3 is 14 amino acids. With 6 bases clipped from V and 2 bases from J, the junction kept 3 bases outside the gene matches. Filled out from reference TRBV28 and TRBJ2-3, the complete variable domain reads DVKVTQSSRYLVKRTGEKVFLECVQDMDHENMFWYRQDPGLGLRLIYFSYDVKMKEKGDIPEGYSVSREKKERFSLILESASTNQTSMYLCASRRTGATDTQYFGPGTRLTVL.

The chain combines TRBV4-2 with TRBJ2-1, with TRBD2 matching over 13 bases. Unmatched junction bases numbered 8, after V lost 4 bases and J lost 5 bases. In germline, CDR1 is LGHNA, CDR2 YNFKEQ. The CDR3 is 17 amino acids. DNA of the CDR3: TGTGCCAGCAGCCCCCGGACTAGCGGGAGAAAGGACAATGAGCAGTTCTTC. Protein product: CASSPRTSGRKDNEQFF.

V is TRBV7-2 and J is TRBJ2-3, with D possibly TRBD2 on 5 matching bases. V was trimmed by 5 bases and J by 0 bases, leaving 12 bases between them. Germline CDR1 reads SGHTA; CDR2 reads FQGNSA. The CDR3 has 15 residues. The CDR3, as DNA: TGTGCCAGCAGCCGGCGGCGGGCTAGCACAGATACGCAGTATTTT. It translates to CASSRRRASTDTQYF.

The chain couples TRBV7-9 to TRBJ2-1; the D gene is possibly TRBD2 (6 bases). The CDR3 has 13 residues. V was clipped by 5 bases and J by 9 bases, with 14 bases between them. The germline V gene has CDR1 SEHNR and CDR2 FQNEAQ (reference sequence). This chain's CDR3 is CASSQDTSPEQFF. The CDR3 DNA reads TGTGCCAGCAGCCAAGACACTAGCCCTGAGCAGTTCTTC.

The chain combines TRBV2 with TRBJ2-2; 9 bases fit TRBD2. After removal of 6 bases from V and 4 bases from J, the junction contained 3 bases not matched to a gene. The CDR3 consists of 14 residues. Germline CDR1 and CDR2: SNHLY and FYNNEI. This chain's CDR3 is CASRLAGLTGELFF. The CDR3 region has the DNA TGTGCCAGCAGGCTAGCGGGACTCACCGGGGAGCTGTTTTTT. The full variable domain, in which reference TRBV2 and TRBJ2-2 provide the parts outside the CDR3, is EPEVTQTPSHQVTQMGQEVILRCVPISNHLYFYWYRQILGQKVEFLVSFYNNEISEKSEIFDDQFSVERPDGSNFTLKIRSTKLEDSAMYFCASRLAGLTGELFFGEGSRLTVL.

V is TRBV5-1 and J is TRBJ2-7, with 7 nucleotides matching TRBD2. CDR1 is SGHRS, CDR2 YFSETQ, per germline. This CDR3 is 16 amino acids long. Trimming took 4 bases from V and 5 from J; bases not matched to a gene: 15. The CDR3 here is CASSDTRSGARDEQYF. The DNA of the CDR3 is TGCGCCAGCAGCGACACGAGAAGCGGGGCCAGGGACGAGCAGTACTTC.

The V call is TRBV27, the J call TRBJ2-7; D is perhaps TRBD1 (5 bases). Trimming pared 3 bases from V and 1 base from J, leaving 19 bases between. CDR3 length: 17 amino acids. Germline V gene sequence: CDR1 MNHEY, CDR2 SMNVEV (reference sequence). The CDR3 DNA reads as TGTGCCAGCAGTTTTTATGGGGCAGGGCGTTCGTCCTACGAGCAGTACTTC. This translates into CASSFYGAGRSSYEQYF.

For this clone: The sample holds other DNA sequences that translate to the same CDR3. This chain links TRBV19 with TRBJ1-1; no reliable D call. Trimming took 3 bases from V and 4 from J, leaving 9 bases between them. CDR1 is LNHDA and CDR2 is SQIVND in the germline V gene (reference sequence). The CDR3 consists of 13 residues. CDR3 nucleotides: TGTGCCAGTAGTATTCGACGGGGCACTGAAGCTTTCTTT. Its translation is CASSIRRGTEAFF.

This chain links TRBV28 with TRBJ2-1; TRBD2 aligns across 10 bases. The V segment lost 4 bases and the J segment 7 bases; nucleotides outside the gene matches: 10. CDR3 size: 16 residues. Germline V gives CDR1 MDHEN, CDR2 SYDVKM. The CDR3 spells CASSSPAGGPGNEQFF. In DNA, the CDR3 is TGTGCCAGCAGTTCCCCAGCGGGAGGGCCGGGGAATGAGCAGTTCTTC.

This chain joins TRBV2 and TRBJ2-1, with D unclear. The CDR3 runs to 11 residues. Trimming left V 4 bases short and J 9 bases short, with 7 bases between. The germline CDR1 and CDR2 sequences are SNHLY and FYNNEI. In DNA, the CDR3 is TGTGCCAGCAGTGTGGTAGTTGAGCAGTTCTTC. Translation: CASSVVVEQFF.

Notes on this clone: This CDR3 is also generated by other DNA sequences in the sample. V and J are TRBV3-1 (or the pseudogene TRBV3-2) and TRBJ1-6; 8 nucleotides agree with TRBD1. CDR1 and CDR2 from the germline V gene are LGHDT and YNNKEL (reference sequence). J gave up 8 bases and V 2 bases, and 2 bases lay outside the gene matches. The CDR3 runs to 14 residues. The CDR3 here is CASSQQGADSPLHF. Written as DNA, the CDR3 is TGTGCCAGCAGCCAACAGGGGGCGGATTCACCCCTCCACTTT.

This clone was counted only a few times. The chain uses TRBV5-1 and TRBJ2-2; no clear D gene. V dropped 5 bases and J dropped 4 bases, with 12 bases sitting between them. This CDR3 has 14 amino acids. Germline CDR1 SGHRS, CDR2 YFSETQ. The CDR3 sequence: CASREASGTGELFF. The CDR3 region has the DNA TGCGCCAGCAGGGAAGCGTCCGGCACCGGGGAGCTGTTTTTT.

As DNA, the CDR3 is TGCGCCAGCAGTCATTCCCGCCGGGGGGGTCCGAGCTCTGGGGCCAACGTCCTGACTTTC. This translates into CASSHSRRGGPSSGANVLTF. This chain joins TRBV23-1 and TRBJ2-6, with 8 bases matching TRBD2. TRBV23-1 is placed among ORFs of uncertain function. Trimming took 3 bases from V and 0 from J; bases not matched to a gene: 13. The CDR3 runs to 20 residues.

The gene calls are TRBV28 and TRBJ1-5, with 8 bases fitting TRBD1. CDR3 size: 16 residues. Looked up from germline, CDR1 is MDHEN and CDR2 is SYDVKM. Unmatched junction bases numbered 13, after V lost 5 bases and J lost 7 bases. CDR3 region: CASSPRQGKRGQPQHF. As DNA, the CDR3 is TGTGCCAGCAGTCCCCGACAGGGGAAGCGTGGGCAGCCCCAGCATTTT.

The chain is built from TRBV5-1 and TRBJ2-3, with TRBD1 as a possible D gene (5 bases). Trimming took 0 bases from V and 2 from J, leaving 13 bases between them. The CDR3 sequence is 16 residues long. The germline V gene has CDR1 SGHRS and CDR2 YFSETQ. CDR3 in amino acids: CASSLGVRATTDTQYF. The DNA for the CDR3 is TGCGCCAGCAGCTTGGGTGTCAGGGCAACCACAGATACGCAGTATTTT.